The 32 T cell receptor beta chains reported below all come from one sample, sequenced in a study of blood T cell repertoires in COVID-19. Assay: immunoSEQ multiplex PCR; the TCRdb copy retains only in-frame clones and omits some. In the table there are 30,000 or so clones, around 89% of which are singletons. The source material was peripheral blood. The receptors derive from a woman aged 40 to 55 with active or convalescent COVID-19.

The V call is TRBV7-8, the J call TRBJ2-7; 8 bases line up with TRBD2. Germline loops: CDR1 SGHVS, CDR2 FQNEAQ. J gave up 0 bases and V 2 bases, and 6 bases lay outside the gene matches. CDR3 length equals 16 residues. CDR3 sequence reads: CASSLLAGLGSYEQYF. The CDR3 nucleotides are TGTGCCAGCAGCTTACTAGCGGGTCTCGGCTCCTACGAGCAGTACTTC.

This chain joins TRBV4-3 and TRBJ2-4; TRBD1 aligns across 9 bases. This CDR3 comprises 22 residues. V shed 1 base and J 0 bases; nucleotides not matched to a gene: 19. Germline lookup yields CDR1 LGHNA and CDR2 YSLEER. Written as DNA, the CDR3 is TGCGCCAGCAGCCAAGTCCTCTCTCTGACAGGGGGATTGACCGGAGCCAAAAACATTCAGTACTTC. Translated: CASSQVLSLTGGLTGAKNIQYF.

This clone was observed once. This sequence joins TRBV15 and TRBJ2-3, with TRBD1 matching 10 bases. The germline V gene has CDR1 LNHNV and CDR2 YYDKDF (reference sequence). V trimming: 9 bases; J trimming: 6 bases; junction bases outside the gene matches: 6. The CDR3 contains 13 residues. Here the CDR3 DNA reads TGTGCCACAGGGACAGGGGAGCCCGATACGCAGTATTTT. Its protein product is CATGTGEPDTQYF. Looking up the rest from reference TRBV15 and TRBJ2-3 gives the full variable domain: DAMVIQNPRYQVTQFGKPVTLSCSQTLNHNVMYWYQQKSSQAPKLLFHYYDKDFNNEADTPDNFQSRRPNTSFCFLDIRSPGLGDTAMYLCATGTGEPDTQYFGPGTRLTVL.

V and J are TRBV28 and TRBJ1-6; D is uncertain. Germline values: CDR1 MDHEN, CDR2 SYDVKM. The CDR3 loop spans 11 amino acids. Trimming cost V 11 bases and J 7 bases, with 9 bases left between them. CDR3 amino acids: CAVAENSPLHF. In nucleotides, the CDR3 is TGTGCCGTGGCAGAAAATTCACCCCTCCACTTT. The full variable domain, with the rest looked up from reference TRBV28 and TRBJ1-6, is DVKVTQSSRYLVKRTGEKVFLECVQDMDHENMFWYRQDPGLGLRLIYFSYDVKMKEKGDIPEGYSVSREKKERFSLILESASTNQTSMYLCAVAENSPLHFGNGTRLTVT.

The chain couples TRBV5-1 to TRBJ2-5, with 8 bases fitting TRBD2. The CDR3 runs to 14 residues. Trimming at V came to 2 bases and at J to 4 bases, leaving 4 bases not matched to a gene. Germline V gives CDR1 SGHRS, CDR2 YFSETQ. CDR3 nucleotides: TGCGCCAGCAGCTTCGGGGGGGCAACAGAGACCCAGTACTTC. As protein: CASSFGGATETQYF. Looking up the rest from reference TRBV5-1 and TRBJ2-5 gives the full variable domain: KAGVTQTPRYLIKTRGQQVTLSCSPISGHRSVSWYQQTPGQGLQFLFEYFSETQRNKGNFPGRFSGRQFSNSRSEMNVSTLELGDSALYLCASSFGGATETQYFGPGTRLLVL.

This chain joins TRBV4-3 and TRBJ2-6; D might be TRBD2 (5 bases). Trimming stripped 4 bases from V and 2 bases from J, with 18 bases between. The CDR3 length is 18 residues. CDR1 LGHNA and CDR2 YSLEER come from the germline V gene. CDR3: CASSPRIGVLTGANVLTF. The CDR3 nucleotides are TGCGCCAGCAGCCCCCGGATCGGGGTGCTTACTGGGGCCAACGTCCTGACTTTC.

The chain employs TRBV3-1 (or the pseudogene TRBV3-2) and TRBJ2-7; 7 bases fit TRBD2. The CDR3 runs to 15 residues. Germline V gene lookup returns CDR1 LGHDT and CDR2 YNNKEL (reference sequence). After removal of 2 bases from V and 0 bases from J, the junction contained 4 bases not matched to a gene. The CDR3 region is CASSQHGLGSYEQYF. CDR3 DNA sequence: TGTGCCAGCAGCCAACACGGACTAGGCTCCTACGAGCAGTACTTC.

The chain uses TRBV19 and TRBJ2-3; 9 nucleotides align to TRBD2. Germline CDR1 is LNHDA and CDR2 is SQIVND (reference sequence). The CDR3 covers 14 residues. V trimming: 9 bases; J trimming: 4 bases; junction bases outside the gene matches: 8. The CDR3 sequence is CASRHSGGPDTQYF. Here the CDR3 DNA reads TGTGCCAGCCGACATAGCGGGGGTCCAGATACGCAGTATTTT.

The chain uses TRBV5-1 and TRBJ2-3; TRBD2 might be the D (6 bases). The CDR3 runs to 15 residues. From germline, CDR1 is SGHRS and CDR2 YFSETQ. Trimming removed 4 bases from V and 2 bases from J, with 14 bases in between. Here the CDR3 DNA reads TGCGCCAGCAGCCTCGGGACTTTATCCACAGATACGCAGTATTTT. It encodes CASSLGTLSTDTQYF.

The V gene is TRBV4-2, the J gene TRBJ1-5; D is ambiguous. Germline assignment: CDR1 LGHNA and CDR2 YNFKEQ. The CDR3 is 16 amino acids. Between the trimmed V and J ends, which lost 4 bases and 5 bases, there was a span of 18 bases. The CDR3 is CASSPKLDAGYQPQHF. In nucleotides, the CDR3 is TGTGCCAGCAGCCCCAAATTGGACGCGGGATATCAGCCCCAGCATTTT.

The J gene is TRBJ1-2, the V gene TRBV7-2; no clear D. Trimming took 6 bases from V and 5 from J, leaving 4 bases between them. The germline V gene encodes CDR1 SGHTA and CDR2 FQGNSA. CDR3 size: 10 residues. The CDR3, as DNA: TGTGCCAGCAGTCTTTATGGCTACACCTTC. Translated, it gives CASSLYGYTF.

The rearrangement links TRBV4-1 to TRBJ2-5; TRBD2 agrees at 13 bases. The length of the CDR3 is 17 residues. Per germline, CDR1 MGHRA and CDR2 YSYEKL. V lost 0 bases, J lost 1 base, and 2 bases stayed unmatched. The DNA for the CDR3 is TGCGCCAGCAGCCAAGACGGGACTAGCGGGATCCAAGAGACCCAGTACTTC. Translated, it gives CASSQDGTSGIQETQYF.

CDR3 bases: TGTGCCAGCAGCCAACGGTTGGCCAGGGGCACTGAAGCTTTCTTT. This gives the protein CASSQRLARGTEAFF. This chain links TRBV3-1 (or the pseudogene TRBV3-2) with TRBJ1-1; possibly TRBD1 for D (6 bases). Germline values: CDR1 LGHDT, CDR2 YNNKEL (reference sequence). The CDR3 sequence is 15 residues long. V dropped 2 bases and J dropped 4 bases, with 14 bases sitting between them.

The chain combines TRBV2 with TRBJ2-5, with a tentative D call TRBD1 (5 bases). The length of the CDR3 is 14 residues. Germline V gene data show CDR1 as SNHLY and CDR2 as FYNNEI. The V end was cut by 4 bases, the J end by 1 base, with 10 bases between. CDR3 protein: CASSGPTGQETQYF. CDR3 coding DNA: TGTGCCAGCAGTGGACCAACAGGCCAAGAGACCCAGTACTTC.

The CDR3 DNA reads TGTGCCAGCAGCGCCACCGGGTCCATCAACTACGAGCAGTACTTC. Its translation is CASSATGSINYEQYF. The chain recombines TRBV28 with TRBJ2-7; no clear D. The CDR3 extends over 15 amino acids. Germline V gives CDR1 MDHEN, CDR2 SYDVKM. The V end lost 6 bases, the J end lost 3 bases, and 18 bases lay between the germline ends.

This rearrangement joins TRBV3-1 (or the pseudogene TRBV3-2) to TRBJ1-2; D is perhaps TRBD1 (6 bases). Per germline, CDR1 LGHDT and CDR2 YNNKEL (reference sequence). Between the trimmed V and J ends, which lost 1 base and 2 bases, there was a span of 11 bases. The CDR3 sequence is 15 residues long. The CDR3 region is CASSQGTAQNYGYTF. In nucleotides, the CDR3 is TGTGCCAGCAGCCAAGGGACAGCCCAAAACTATGGCTACACCTTC.

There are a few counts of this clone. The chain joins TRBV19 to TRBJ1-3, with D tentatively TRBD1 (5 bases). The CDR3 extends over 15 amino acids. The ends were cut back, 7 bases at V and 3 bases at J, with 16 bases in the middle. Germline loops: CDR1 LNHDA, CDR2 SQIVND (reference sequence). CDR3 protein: CASKGRDVDGNTIYF. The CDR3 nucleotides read TGTGCCAGTAAGGGCAGGGATGTCGATGGAAACACCATATATTTT.

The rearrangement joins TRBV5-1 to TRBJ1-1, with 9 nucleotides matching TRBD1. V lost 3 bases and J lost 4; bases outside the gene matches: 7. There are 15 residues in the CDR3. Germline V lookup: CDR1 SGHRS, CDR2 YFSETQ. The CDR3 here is CASSSRDREVTEAFF. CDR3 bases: TGCGCCAGCAGCTCCCGGGACAGGGAAGTCACTGAAGCTTTCTTT.

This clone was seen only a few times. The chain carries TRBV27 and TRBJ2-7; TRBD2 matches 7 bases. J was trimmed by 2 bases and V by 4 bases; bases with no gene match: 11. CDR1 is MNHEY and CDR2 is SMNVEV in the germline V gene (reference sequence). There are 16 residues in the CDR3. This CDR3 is CASSYTSAGLPYEQYF. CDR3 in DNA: TGTGCCAGCAGTTATACTAGCGCTGGTTTGCCCTACGAGCAGTACTTC.

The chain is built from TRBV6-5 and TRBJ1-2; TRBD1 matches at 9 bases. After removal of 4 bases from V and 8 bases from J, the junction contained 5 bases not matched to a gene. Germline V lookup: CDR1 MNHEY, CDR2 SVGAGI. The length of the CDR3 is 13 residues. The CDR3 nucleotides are TGTGCCAGCAGTTTGGGACAGGGAATCGGCTACACCTTC. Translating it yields CASSLGQGIGYTF.

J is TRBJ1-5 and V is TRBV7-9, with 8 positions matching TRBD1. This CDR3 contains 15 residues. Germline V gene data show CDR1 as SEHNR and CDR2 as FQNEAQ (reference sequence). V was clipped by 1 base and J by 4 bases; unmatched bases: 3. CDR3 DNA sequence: TGTGCCAGCAGCTTAGAGGGACAGGAAAATCAGCCCCAGCATTTT. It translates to CASSLEGQENQPQHF. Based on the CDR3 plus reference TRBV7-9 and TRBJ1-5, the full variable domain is DTGVSQNPRHKITKRGQNVTFRCDPISEHNRLYWYRQTLGQGPEFLTYFQNEAQLEKSRLLSDRFSAERPKGSFSTLEIQRTEQGDSAMYLCASSLEGQENQPQHFGDGTRLSIL.

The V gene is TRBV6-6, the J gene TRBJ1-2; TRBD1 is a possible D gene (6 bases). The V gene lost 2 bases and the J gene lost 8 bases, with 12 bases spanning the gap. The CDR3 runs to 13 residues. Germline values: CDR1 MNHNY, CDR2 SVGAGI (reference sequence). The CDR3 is CASSYESGEGYTF. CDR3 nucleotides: TGTGCCAGCAGTTACGAGTCAGGGGAAGGCTACACCTTC.

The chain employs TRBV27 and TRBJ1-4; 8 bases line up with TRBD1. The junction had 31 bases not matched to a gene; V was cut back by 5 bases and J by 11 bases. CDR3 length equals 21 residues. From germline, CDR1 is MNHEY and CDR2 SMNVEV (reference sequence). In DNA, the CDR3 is TGTGCCAGCAGTACCGGGGGGAGGACAGGGACGCTTCCGAGCCGGGGGCCGAAACTGTTTTTT. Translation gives CASSTGGRTGTLPSRGPKLFF. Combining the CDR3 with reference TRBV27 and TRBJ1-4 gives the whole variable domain EAQVTQNPRYLITVTGKKLTVTCSQNMNHEYMSWYRQDPGLGLRQIYYSMNVEVTDKGDVPEGYKVSRKEKRNFPLILESPSPNQTSLYFCASSTGGRTGTLPSRGPKLFFGSGTQLSVL.

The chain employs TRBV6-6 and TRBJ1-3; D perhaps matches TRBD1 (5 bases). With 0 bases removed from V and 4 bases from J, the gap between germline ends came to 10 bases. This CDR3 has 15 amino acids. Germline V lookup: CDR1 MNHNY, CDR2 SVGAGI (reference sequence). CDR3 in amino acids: CASSYSGGSGNTIYF. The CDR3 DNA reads TGTGCCAGCAGTTACTCGGGGGGGTCGGGAAACACCATATATTTT.

The CDR3 here is CASSPPGLAGRYPSTDTQYF. Written as DNA, the CDR3 is TGTGCCAGCTCACCGCCGGGACTAGCGGGCCGCTACCCTAGCACAGATACGCAGTATTTT. The rearrangement links TRBV18 to TRBJ2-3; 12 bases match TRBD2. V lost 3 bases, J lost 0 bases, and 13 bases stayed unmatched. Germline CDR1 and CDR2: KGHSH and LQKENI. The CDR3 consists of 20 residues.

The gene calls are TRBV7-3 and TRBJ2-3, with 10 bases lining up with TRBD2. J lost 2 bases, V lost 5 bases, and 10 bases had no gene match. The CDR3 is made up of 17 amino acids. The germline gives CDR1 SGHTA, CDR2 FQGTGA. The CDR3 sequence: CASSPGLAVGVTDTQYF. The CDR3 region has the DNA TGTGCCAGCAGCCCTGGACTAGCGGTGGGGGTCACAGATACGCAGTATTTT.

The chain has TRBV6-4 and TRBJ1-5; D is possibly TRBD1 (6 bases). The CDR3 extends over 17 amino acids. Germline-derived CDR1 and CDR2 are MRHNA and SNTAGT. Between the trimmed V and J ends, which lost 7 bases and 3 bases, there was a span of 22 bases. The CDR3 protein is CASTQWDTPVDNQPQHF. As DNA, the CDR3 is TGTGCCAGCACCCAATGGGACACCCCAGTTGACAATCAGCCCCAGCATTTT.

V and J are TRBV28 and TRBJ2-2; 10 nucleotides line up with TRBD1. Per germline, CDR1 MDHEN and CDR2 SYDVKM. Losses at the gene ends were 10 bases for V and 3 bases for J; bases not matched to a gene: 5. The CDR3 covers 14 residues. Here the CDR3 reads CATDRGLDTGELFF. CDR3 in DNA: TGTGCCACCGACAGGGGGCTGGACACCGGGGAGCTGTTTTTT.

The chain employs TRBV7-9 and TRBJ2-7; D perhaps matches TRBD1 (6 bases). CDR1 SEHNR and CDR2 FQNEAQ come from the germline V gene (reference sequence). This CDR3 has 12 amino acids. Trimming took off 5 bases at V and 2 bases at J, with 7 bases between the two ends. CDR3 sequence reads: CASSRDTYEQYF. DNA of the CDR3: TGTGCCAGCAGCCGGGACACCTACGAGCAGTACTTC.

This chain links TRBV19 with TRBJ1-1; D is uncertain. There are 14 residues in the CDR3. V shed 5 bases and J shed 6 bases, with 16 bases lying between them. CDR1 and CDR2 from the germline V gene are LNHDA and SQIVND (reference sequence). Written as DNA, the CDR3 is TGTGCCAGTAGTGGCTGGCGGGTTGGCGCTGAAGCTTTCTTT. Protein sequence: CASSGWRVGAEAFF. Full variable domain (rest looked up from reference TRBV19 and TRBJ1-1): DGGITQSPKYLFRKEGQNVTLSCEQNLNHDAMYWYRQDPGQGLRLIYYSQIVNDFQKGDIAEGYSVSREKKESFPLTVTSAQKNPTAFYLCASSGWRVGAEAFFGQGTRLTVV.

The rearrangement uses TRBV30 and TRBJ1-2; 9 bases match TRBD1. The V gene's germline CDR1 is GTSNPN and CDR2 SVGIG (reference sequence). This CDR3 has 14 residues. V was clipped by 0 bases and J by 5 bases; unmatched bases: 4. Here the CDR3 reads CAWSVRGQGYGYTF. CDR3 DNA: TGTGCCTGGAGTGTACGTGGACAGGGGTATGGCTACACCTTC. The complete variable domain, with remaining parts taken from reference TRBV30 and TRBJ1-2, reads SQTIHQWPATLVQPVGSPLSLECTVEGTSNPNLYWYRQAAGRGLQLLFYSVGIGQISSEVPQNLSASRPQDRQFILSSKKLLLSDSGFYLCAWSVRGQGYGYTFGSGTRLTVV.

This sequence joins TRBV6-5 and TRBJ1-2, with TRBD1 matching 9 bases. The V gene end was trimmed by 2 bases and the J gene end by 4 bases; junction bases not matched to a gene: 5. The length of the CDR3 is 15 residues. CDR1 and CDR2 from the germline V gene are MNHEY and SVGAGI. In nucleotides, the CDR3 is TGTGCCAGCAGTTACATGGGACAGGGAGGCTATGGCTACACCTTC. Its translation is CASSYMGQGGYGYTF.